This T cell receptor beta chain was observed in a study of cytomegalovirus exposure and HLA in healthy donors. The overall study: An early data release held 75 million to 100 million unique TCRs from HLA-typed donors. Regarding the study as a whole: The authors considered a cluster of highly shared sequence variants likely to be a sequencing artifact.

Turning to this clone: Its cognate antigen is unknown.

V lost 3 bases and J lost 6, with 17 bases in between. There are 15 residues in the CDR3. In germline, CDR1 is SGHAT, CDR2 FQDESV (reference sequence). PCR used 60 Vbeta primers and 13 Jbeta primers. Sequenced by immunoSEQ multiplex PCR; TCRdb stores in-frame clones only, minus some. Among roughly 150,000 clones listed, over 75% were seen once. The sequenced sample was PBMCs. The clonotype comes from a man aged 25-45 years in good health. The V call is TRBV11-1, the J call TRBJ1-1; weak D call: TRBD1 (6 bases). The CDR3 loop is CASSFQDSPGAEAFF. The CDR3 DNA follows: TGTGCCAGCAGCTTCCAGGACAGCCCAGGCGCTGAAGCTTTCTTT.